The 27 T cell receptor beta chains below all came from one sample that was sequenced in a study of cytomegalovirus exposure and HLA in healthy donors. It was with 60 Vbeta and 13 Jbeta primers that the PCR ran. Profiled with immunoSEQ multiplex PCR; TCRdb holds only in-frame clones, not every one. The sample has 150,000 to 250,000 clones, 79% seen once. Sequencing was performed on PBMCs. These TCRs come from a girl between 10 and 17 years old in good health and CMV-seropositive.

This clone occurred a few times. The identical CDR3 is also encoded by other nucleotide sequences in the sample. This chain links TRBV11-3 with TRBJ1-1, with D perhaps matching TRBD1 (5 bases). Germline lookup yields CDR1 SGHNT and CDR2 YENEEA. The CDR3 spans 12 residues. The V and J ends lost 3 bases and 8 bases respectively, with 10 bases between them. As DNA, the CDR3 is TGTGCCAGCAGCTTCGCCCCAGGGGAAGCTTTCTTT. Protein: CASSFAPGEAFF.

This clone was seen once. The chain recombines TRBV19 with TRBJ1-5, with 9 bases aligning to TRBD1. This CDR3 is built from 17 residues. V lost 1 base, J lost 7 bases, and 11 bases stayed unmatched. CDR1 is LNHDA, CDR2 SQIVND, per germline (reference sequence). The CDR3 coding sequence is TGTGCCAGTAGTATAGTGAGGGACAGGGTAAGAGAGCAGCCCCAGCATTTT. Its translation is CASSIVRDRVREQPQHF.

The chain has TRBV4-2 and TRBJ2-2; D remains ambiguous. Germline values: CDR1 LGHNA, CDR2 YNFKEQ. Trimming shortened V by 0 bases and J by 4 bases, and 12 bases separated the two germline ends. The CDR3 covers 16 residues. In DNA, the CDR3 is TGTGCCAGCAGCCAAGAGTCTAGGTCGTTCACCGGGGAGCTGTTTTTT. It yields the protein CASSQESRSFTGELFF.

In its sample, this clone was seen a few times. The J gene is TRBJ2-3, the V gene TRBV6-5; 8 bases align to TRBD2. Germline V gives CDR1 MNHEY, CDR2 SVGAGI. This CDR3 is 13 amino acids long. V lost 7 bases, J lost 3 bases, and 3 bases stayed unmatched. CDR3 DNA: TGTGCCAGCACGGTAGCGGGGACAGATACGCAGTATTTT. Translated: CASTVAGTDTQYF.

This chain connects TRBV18 to TRBJ1-6; 7 positions agree with TRBD1. The CDR3 runs to 16 residues. Germline V gene lookup returns CDR1 KGHSH and CDR2 LQKENI. V was pared by 4 bases and J by 5 bases, with 8 bases of the junction left unmatched. CDR3 amino acids: CASSHLGTDDNSPLHF. The CDR3 region has the DNA TGTGCCAGCTCACACCTAGGGACAGATGATAATTCACCCCTCCACTTT.

This chain joins TRBV18 and TRBJ2-7; D ambiguous. This CDR3 has 14 amino acids. The V end was cut by 3 bases, the J end by 3 bases, with 12 bases between. The germline V gene encodes CDR1 KGHSH and CDR2 LQKENI. Written as DNA, the CDR3 is TGTGCCAGCTCACCCTCAGGTGGCTACTACGAGCAGTACTTC. Translation gives CASSPSGGYYEQYF.

V is TRBV7-8 and J is TRBJ2-7; maybe TRBD1 (5 bases). Germline V gene lookup returns CDR1 SGHVS and CDR2 FQNEAQ. The CDR3 sequence is 13 residues long. Deletions cut 6 bases from V and 0 bases from J, with 9 bases between. CDR3 sequence reads: CASRIRGSYEQYF. DNA for the CDR3: TGTGCCAGCAGGATAAGGGGCTCCTACGAGCAGTACTTC.

V is TRBV2 and J is TRBJ1-1; TRBD1 aligns across 8 bases. J was trimmed by 5 bases and V by 6 bases; bases with no gene match: 11. Germline V gene lookup returns CDR1 SNHLY and CDR2 FYNNEI. CDR3 length equals 15 residues. The CDR3 loop is CASRPPGQVVTEAFF. The CDR3 DNA sequence: TGTGCCAGCAGACCCCCGGGACAGGTCGTTACTGAAGCTTTCTTT.

V and J are TRBV4-2 and TRBJ2-3; 9 bases agree with TRBD2. Germline CDR1 reads LGHNA; CDR2 reads YNFKEQ. The CDR3 covers 16 residues. J was trimmed by 1 base and V by 5 bases; bases with no gene match: 7. The CDR3, as DNA: TGTGCCAGCAGCGAAGCGGGGGGCCAGGGCACAGATACGCAGTATTTT. Translating it yields CASSEAGGQGTDTQYF.

This rearrangement joins TRBV13 to TRBJ1-1; D may be TRBD1 (5 bases). Germline V gene sequence: CDR1 PRHDT, CDR2 FYEKMQ (reference sequence). The CDR3 extends over 13 amino acids. V lost 8 bases to trimming and J lost 3 bases, with 13 bases between them. CDR3: CASGRGIDTEAFF. CDR3 nucleotides: TGTGCCAGCGGGAGGGGTATCGACACTGAAGCTTTCTTT.

The V and J genes are TRBV7-2 and TRBJ2-5; tentatively, D is TRBD2 (5 bases). The CDR3 totals 16 residues. V was pared by 5 bases and J by 4 bases, with 20 bases between. Germline loops: CDR1 SGHTA, CDR2 FQGNSA. Here the CDR3 reads CASSTPRAQLGETQYF. The DNA of the CDR3 is TGTGCCAGCAGCACCCCCCGGGCCCAACTAGGAGAGACCCAGTACTTC. Full variable domain (remainder filled in from reference TRBV7-2 and TRBJ2-5): GAGVSQSPSNKVTEKGKDVELRCDPISGHTALYWYRQSLGQGLEFLIYFQGNSAPDKSGLPSDRFSAERTGGSVSTLTIQRTQQEDSAVYLCASSTPRAQLGETQYFGPGTRLLVL.

The chain carries TRBV2 and TRBJ2-3; 15 nucleotides line up with TRBD2. The CDR3 is 16 residues long. CDR1 SNHLY and CDR2 FYNNEI come from the germline V gene. V shed 7 bases and J 3 bases; nucleotides not matched to a gene: 5. CDR3 coding DNA: TGTGCCAGCAATGGACTAGCGGGGGGGCGGACAGATACGCAGTATTTT. It yields the protein CASNGLAGGRTDTQYF. Supplemented by reference TRBV2 and TRBJ2-3, the full variable domain reads EPEVTQTPSHQVTQMGQEVILRCVPISNHLYFYWYRQILGQKVEFLVSFYNNEISEKSEIFDDQFSVERPDGSNFTLKIRSTKLEDSAMYFCASNGLAGGRTDTQYFGPGTRLTVL.

This clone came up a few times. V and J are TRBV19 and TRBJ1-4; 7 bases match TRBD1. With 3 bases clipped from V and 11 bases from J, the junction kept 9 bases outside the gene matches. Germline CDR1 LNHDA, CDR2 SQIVND (reference sequence). The CDR3 covers 14 residues. The CDR3 reads CASSIPSGTVKLFF. The CDR3 DNA reads as TGTGCCAGTAGTATCCCGTCCGGGACAGTCAAACTGTTTTTT.

This chain uses TRBV5-4 with TRBJ2-3; D gene uncertain. The CDR3 runs to 13 residues. Between the trimmed V and J ends, which lost 1 base and 5 bases, there was a span of 8 bases. The germline CDR1 and CDR2 sequences are SGHNT and YYREEE (reference sequence). Here the CDR3 DNA reads TGTGCCAGCAGCTTGAACTATCAAGATACGCAGTATTTT. Residues: CASSLNYQDTQYF.

The rearrangement joins TRBV7-9 to TRBJ2-1; 10 positions agree with TRBD2. The J segment lost 11 bases and the V segment lost 5 bases, leaving 9 bases of the junction unmatched. The CDR3 contains 14 residues. Per the germline V gene, CDR1 is SEHNR and CDR2 is FQNEAQ (reference sequence). This CDR3 reads CASSVSGGEIQQFF. In DNA, the CDR3 is TGTGCCAGCAGCGTGAGCGGGGGGGAAATCCAGCAGTTCTTC.

About this clone itself: The same CDR3 also results from other DNA sequences found in this sample. The chain recombines TRBV5-1 with TRBJ2-3; 13 bases agree with TRBD2. Germline CDR1 SGHRS, CDR2 YFSETQ. J was trimmed by 0 bases and V by 5 bases; bases with no gene match: 3. The CDR3 covers 16 residues. CDR3 sequence (DNA): TGCGCCAGCAGGGCGGGACTAGCGGGGAGCACAGATACGCAGTATTTT. It encodes CASRAGLAGSTDTQYF.

The V and J genes are TRBV5-8 and TRBJ2-1; the match to TRBD2 covers 9 bases. Germline values: CDR1 SGHTS, CDR2 YDEGEE. This CDR3 is 17 amino acids long. V trimming: 7 bases; J trimming: 4 bases; junction bases outside the gene matches: 15. The CDR3 is CASRTVAGVEGYNEQFF. As DNA, the CDR3 is TGTGCCAGCCGCACAGTAGCGGGGGTCGAGGGGTACAATGAGCAGTTCTTC.

The chain couples TRBV6-4 to TRBJ2-7; TRBD1 is a possible D gene (5 bases). Looked up from germline, CDR1 is MRHNA and CDR2 is SNTAGT. V was shortened by 8 bases and J by 4 bases, with 9 bases between the two germline ends. CDR3 length: 11 amino acids. For the CDR3, the DNA is TGTGCCAGCCTCACAGGTTACGAGCAGTACTTC. Its translation is CASLTGYEQYF.

This clone was observed a few times. V is TRBV11-2 and J is TRBJ2-3, with D possibly matching TRBD2 (6 bases). The V end lost 1 base, the J end lost 0 bases, and 14 bases lay between the germline ends. Per germline, CDR1 SGHAT and CDR2 FQNNGV. The CDR3 has 17 amino acids. The CDR3 DNA is TGTGCCAGCAGCTTAGGGCGTATCGGGAGTAGCACAGATACGCAGTATTTT. It codes for CASSLGRIGSSTDTQYF.

The chain links TRBV30 to TRBJ2-1; TRBD2 matches 9 bases. CDR1 is GTSNPN and CDR2 is SVGIG in the germline V gene (reference sequence). The CDR3 runs 15 residues. V gave up 4 bases and J gave up 4 bases; unmatched junction bases: 8. The chain's CDR3 is CAWKVTSGDYNEQFF. The DNA of the CDR3 is TGTGCCTGGAAAGTGACTAGCGGTGATTACAATGAGCAGTTCTTC.

CDR3 sequence reads: CASTGPTGFGAGYTF. CDR3 bases: TGTGCCAGCACCGGGCCTACAGGGTTCGGGGCTGGCTACACCTTC. The gene calls are TRBV7-9 and TRBJ1-2; D possibly corresponds to TRBD1 (6 bases). The length of the CDR3 is 15 residues. The V gene's germline CDR1 is SEHNR and CDR2 FQNEAQ (reference sequence). V was cut by 7 bases and J by 7 bases, with 22 bases left in between.

V is TRBV30 and J is TRBJ1-4; D is possibly TRBD1 (6 bases). V lost 1 base to trimming and J lost 8 bases, with 17 bases between them. CDR1 and CDR2 (germline): GTSNPN, SVGIG (reference sequence). This CDR3 is built from 15 residues. CDR3 coding DNA: TGTGCCTGGAGTGCGAAGAAACAGGGAAACGAAAAACTGTTTTTT. It specifies CAWSAKKQGNEKLFF.

This clone occurred a few times. The chain combines TRBV4-3 with TRBJ2-7; 8 bases map to TRBD1. V shed 4 bases, J shed 2 bases, and the junction held 13 bases outside the gene matches. The CDR3 sequence is 17 residues long. Germline values: CDR1 LGHNA, CDR2 YSLEER. The CDR3 loop reads CASSPRHGTGVTYEQYF. CDR3 nucleotides: TGCGCCAGCAGCCCCCGCCACGGGACAGGAGTAACCTACGAGCAGTACTTC.

The chain is built from TRBV6-5 and TRBJ2-5, with TRBD2 as a possible D gene (6 bases). The CDR3 is made up of 13 amino acids. Germline V gene sequence: CDR1 MNHEY, CDR2 SVGAGI. Trimming removed 6 bases at V and 2 bases at J, with 10 bases between. CDR3 in amino acids: CASSPGGQETQYF. DNA for the CDR3: TGTGCCAGCAGCCCCGGGGGTCAAGAGACCCAGTACTTC.

The chain joins TRBV9 to TRBJ1-3; D gene unclear. Between the trimmed V and J ends, which lost 1 base and 2 bases, there was a span of 10 bases. Germline CDR1 and CDR2: SGDLS and YYNGEE. CDR3 size: 15 residues. This chain's CDR3 is CASSVSTGPGNTIYF. DNA for the CDR3: TGTGCCAGCAGCGTAAGCACTGGGCCTGGAAACACCATATATTTT.

The V call is TRBV18, the J call TRBJ1-5, with TRBD1 identical over 12 bases. Losses at the gene ends were 1 base for V and 5 bases for J; bases not matched to a gene: 3. The CDR3 runs 16 residues. The germline V gene encodes CDR1 KGHSH and CDR2 LQKENI. CDR3 nucleotide sequence: TGTGCCAGCTCACCACGTGGGACAGGGGGCGATCAGCCCCAGCATTTT. Protein: CASSPRGTGGDQPQHF.

The chain is built from TRBV29-1 and TRBJ1-1; TRBD1 agrees at 8 bases. The CDR3 extends over 13 amino acids. V shed 7 bases and J 3 bases; nucleotides not matched to a gene: 7. Germline V CDR1 and CDR2: SQVTM, ANQGSEA. DNA for the CDR3: TGCAGCGCCAAACAGGGGGGATACACTGAAGCTTTCTTT. Translation: CSAKQGGYTEAFF. The entire variable domain, with the rest obtained from reference TRBV29-1 and TRBJ1-1, is as follows: SAVISQKPSRDICQRGTSLTIQCQVDSQVTMMFWYRQQPGQSLTLIATANQGSEATYESGFVIDKFPISRPNLTFSTLTVSNMSPEDSSIYLCSAKQGGYTEAFFGQGTRLTVV.